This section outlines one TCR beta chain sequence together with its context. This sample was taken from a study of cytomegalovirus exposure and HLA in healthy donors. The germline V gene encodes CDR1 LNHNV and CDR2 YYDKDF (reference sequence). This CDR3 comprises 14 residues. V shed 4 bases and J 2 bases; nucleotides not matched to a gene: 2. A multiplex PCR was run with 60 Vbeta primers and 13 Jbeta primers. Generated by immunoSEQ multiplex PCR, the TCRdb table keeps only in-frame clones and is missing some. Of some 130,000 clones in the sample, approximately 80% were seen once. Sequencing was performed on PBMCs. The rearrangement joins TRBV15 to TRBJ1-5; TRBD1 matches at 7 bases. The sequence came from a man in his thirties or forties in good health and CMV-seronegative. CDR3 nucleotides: TGTGCCACCAGCATAGACAGGGGCAATCAGCCCCAGCATTTT. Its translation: CATSIDRGNQPQHF.